This T cell receptor (beta chain) was obtained from a study of blood T cell repertoires in COVID-19. Study-level information: Researchers got acute and convalescent COVID-19 samples from the United States, Italy and Spain.

The data were produced by immunoSEQ multiplex PCR, yet TCRdb's version contains in-frame clones alone and is incomplete. Seen here are about 100,000 clones, about 90% observed once, and the top ten hold roughly 1.2%. The receptor's source is a woman aged 25-40 years with acute or convalescent COVID-19. The sequencing sample was made of peripheral blood.

DNA of the CDR3: TGTGCCAGCAGTTACTGGACAGGGTACGAGCAGTTCTTC. It encodes CASSYWTGYEQFF. The chain recombines TRBV6-2 or TRBV6-3 with TRBJ2-1; 8 positions match TRBD1. This CDR3 region has 13 residues. V was clipped by 1 base and J by 10 bases; unmatched bases: 3. Germline CDR1 reads MNHEY; CDR2 reads SVGEGT.